This passage covers 26 T cell receptor beta chains from one sample sequenced in a study of control samples from healthy donors and cancer patients (TCRdb year 2020). The receptor library was made with the immunoSEQ multiplex PCR assay. TCRdb provides this immuneACCESS table in a form limited to in-frame rearrangements. Some clones are lacking; in checked studies, under half of them reflect an unresolved V gene, and why the rest are absent is not known. This sample comprises some 140,000 clones, less than 90% of them detected only once. Approximately 9.4% of the sample rests with the top ten. Sequenced material: blood. Source of these receptors: a woman in her twenties or thirties in good health.

For this clone: Other DNA sequences in the sample encode the same CDR3. The chain combines TRBV2 with TRBJ1-3, with D tentatively TRBD1 (6 bases). Germline V gene data show CDR1 as SNHLY and CDR2 as FYNNEI. The CDR3 extends over 15 amino acids. V was shortened by 4 bases and J by 2 bases, with 12 bases between the two germline ends. Here the CDR3 DNA reads TGTGCCAGCAGTGGGGGGCAGGCCACTGGAAACACCATATATTTT. It specifies CASSGGQATGNTIYF.

The chain links TRBV5-4 to TRBJ2-3; D is ambiguous. Germline-derived CDR1 and CDR2 are SGHNT and YYREEE (reference sequence). The CDR3 consists of 16 residues. Trimming left V 4 bases short and J 2 bases short, with 17 bases between. The CDR3 DNA reads TGTGCCAGCAGCCCGAGTCGTGCGGTACTCACAGATACGCAGTATTTT. As protein: CASSPSRAVLTDTQYF.

The rearrangement links TRBV7-6 to TRBJ2-7; 7 bases match TRBD2. CDR1 is SGHVS, CDR2 FNYEAQ, per germline. Losses at the gene ends were 5 bases for V and 5 bases for J; bases not matched to a gene: 12. The CDR3 has 15 residues. The CDR3 sequence: CASSQRPGAGNEQYF. The CDR3, as DNA: TGTGCCAGCAGCCAGCGCCCGGGAGCGGGGAACGAGCAGTACTTC.

V gene TRBV6-5 combines with J gene TRBJ2-5; 8 nucleotides match TRBD1. The CDR3 sequence is 15 residues long. Germline V gene data show CDR1 as MNHEY and CDR2 as SVGAGI. V gave up 2 bases and J gave up 5 bases; unmatched junction bases: 7. CDR3 sequence: CASSYGGDRGETQYF. The CDR3 region has the DNA TGTGCCAGCAGTTACGGGGGTGACAGGGGTGAGACCCAGTACTTC.

This rearrangement joins TRBV7-9 to TRBJ2-7; possibly TRBD2 for D (6 bases). The CDR3 is made up of 11 amino acids. V was clipped by 8 bases and J by 3 bases, with 8 bases between them. Looked up from germline, CDR1 is SEHNR and CDR2 is FQNEAQ (reference sequence). CDR3 DNA sequence: TGTGCCAGCCGGGAGCTCTACGAGCAGTACTTC. Amino acid sequence: CASRELYEQYF.

V is TRBV6-6 and J is TRBJ1-2, with 7 bases that match TRBD1. The junction had 8 bases not matched to a gene; V was cut back by 0 bases and J by 4 bases. The germline gives CDR1 MNHNY, CDR2 SVGAGI (reference sequence). This CDR3 region has 16 residues. As DNA, the CDR3 is TGTGCCAGCAGTTACTCCGACAGGGCTGAGGCCTATGGCTACACCTTC. Translation gives CASSYSDRAEAYGYTF.

The table lists this clone with a count of one. This chain joins TRBV19 and TRBJ2-3; D assignment may be TRBD1 or TRBD2 (5 bases each). In germline, CDR1 is LNHDA, CDR2 SQIVND (reference sequence). V was pared by 10 bases and J by 6 bases, with 23 bases between. CDR3 size: 15 residues. As DNA, the CDR3 is TGTGCCACTTCGGGGCGCCCAGGTTCGTTGGATACGCAGTATTTT. Protein product: CATSGRPGSLDTQYF.

The rearrangement uses TRBV11-2 and TRBJ1-1; D call uncertain. Germline loops: CDR1 SGHAT, CDR2 FQNNGV. The CDR3 loop spans 13 amino acids. Trimming stripped 5 bases from V and 2 bases from J, with 9 bases between. The DNA of the CDR3 is TGTGCCAGCAGCCCAAATTCTAACACTGAAGCTTTCTTT. It codes for CASSPNSNTEAFF.

V and J are TRBV5-6 and TRBJ1-5; 9 nucleotides match TRBD1. With V trimmed by 0 bases and J by 3 bases, 1 base remained unmatched. The CDR3 sequence is 15 residues long. Germline V gene lookup returns CDR1 SGHDT and CDR2 YYEEEE. The CDR3 reads CASSLGDRDNQPQHF. CDR3 DNA sequence: TGTGCCAGCAGCTTGGGGGACAGGGACAATCAGCCCCAGCATTTT.

This clone appeared a single time. The V gene is TRBV30, the J gene TRBJ1-1; D is possibly TRBD1 (5 bases). The germline V and J ends were trimmed by 2 bases and 1 base, with 11 bases remaining between them. This CDR3 region has 14 residues. The germline CDR1 and CDR2 sequences are GTSNPN and SVGIG (reference sequence). The CDR3 protein is CAWSPGGTNTEAFF. The CDR3 DNA reads as TGTGCCTGGAGTCCTGGAGGGACGAACACTGAAGCTTTCTTT. The variable domain in full, completed from reference TRBV30 and TRBJ1-1, reads SQTIHQWPATLVQPVGSPLSLECTVEGTSNPNLYWYRQAAGRGLQLLFYSVGIGQISSEVPQNLSASRPQDRQFILSSKKLLLSDSGFYLCAWSPGGTNTEAFFGQGTRLTVV.

This clone was recorded only once. This chain joins TRBV28 and TRBJ1-2, with D possibly matching TRBD1 (5 bases). The CDR3 has 12 residues. Germline lookup yields CDR1 MDHEN and CDR2 SYDVKM. The ends were cut back, 5 bases at V and 6 bases at J, with 10 bases in the middle. The CDR3 DNA sequence: TGTGCCAGCAGTATCGCAGGGAATGGCTACACCTTC. It yields the protein CASSIAGNGYTF.

This chain joins TRBV21-1 and TRBJ1-3. TRBV21-1 is a pseudogene segment. This CDR3 is 17 amino acids long. CDR3 DNA sequence: TGTGCCAGCAGCAAAGCGCGGAAGGGCCTCTCTGGAAACACCATATATTTT. Translation gives CASSKARKGLSGNTIYF.

The chain uses TRBV2 and TRBJ1-6, with D unresolved. CDR1 is SNHLY and CDR2 is FYNNEI in the germline V gene. The CDR3 spans 15 residues. Trimming removed 3 bases at V and 4 bases at J, with 10 bases between. The CDR3 region has the DNA TGTGCCAGCAGTGATGAAGGGATTTATAATTCACCCCTCCACTTT. Amino acids: CASSDEGIYNSPLHF.

This chain connects TRBV11-3 to TRBJ2-1; no reliable D call. CDR1 is SGHNT and CDR2 is YENEEA in the germline V gene. Trimming cost V 3 bases and J 0 bases, with 9 bases left between them. The CDR3 totals 15 residues. CDR3: CASSFGGPSYNEQFF. The CDR3 nucleotides read TGTGCCAGCAGCTTTGGCGGTCCCTCCTACAATGAGCAGTTCTTC.

CDR3 coding DNA: TGTGCCAGTTCACCCACCGTCAATGAGCAGTTCTTC. Amino acid sequence: CASSPTVNEQFF. The chain couples TRBV19 to TRBJ2-1; D remains ambiguous. This CDR3 region has 12 residues. The V end was cut by 8 bases, the J end by 6 bases, with 11 bases between. Germline values: CDR1 LNHDA, CDR2 SQIVND (reference sequence).

The chain links TRBV7-9 to TRBJ1-5; D is unresolved. The CDR3 loop spans 17 amino acids. CDR1 and CDR2 from the germline V gene are SEHNR and FQNEAQ (reference sequence). The ends were cut back, 2 bases at V and 3 bases at J, with 17 bases in the middle. In DNA, the CDR3 is TGTGCCAGCAGCTTATCGGGTAGCAGGTTGGACAATCAGCCCCAGCATTTT. Translating gives CASSLSGSRLDNQPQHF.

The chain combines TRBV7-9 with TRBJ2-5; TRBD2 aligns across 12 bases. The V gene end was trimmed by 1 base and the J gene end by 2 bases; junction bases not matched to a gene: 2. Looked up from germline, CDR1 is SEHNR and CDR2 is FQNEAQ (reference sequence). This CDR3 comprises 16 residues. The CDR3 DNA reads TGTGCCAGCAGCTTAGTTGGACTAGCGGGGCAAGAGACCCAGTACTTC. Translated: CASSLVGLAGQETQYF.

This clone was found a few times. This chain links TRBV5-6 with TRBJ2-2; maybe TRBD2 (6 bases). CDR1 SGHDT and CDR2 YYEEEE come from the germline V gene. V lost 0 bases to trimming and J lost 2 bases, with 11 bases between them. The CDR3 loop spans 16 amino acids. CDR3 amino acids: CASSLGLALNTGELFF. The CDR3, as DNA: TGTGCCAGCAGCTTGGGTCTAGCGCTTAACACCGGGGAGCTGTTTTTT.

This chain connects TRBV9 to TRBJ1-5; 8 positions agree with TRBD1. The CDR3 sequence is 14 residues long. Per germline, CDR1 SGDLS and CDR2 YYNGEE. The trim removed 2 bases at V and 9 bases at J, leaving 7 bases unmatched. CDR3 bases: TGTGCCAGCAGCGTCTCGACAGGGGCCGGGCCCCAGCATTTT. It translates to CASSVSTGAGPQHF.

This chain connects TRBV3-1 (or the pseudogene TRBV3-2) to TRBJ1-1, with unresolved D. Germline lookup yields CDR1 LGHDT and CDR2 YNNKEL (reference sequence). The CDR3 extends over 14 amino acids. The germline V and J ends were trimmed by 0 bases and 0 bases, with 5 bases remaining between them. The CDR3 DNA follows: TGTGCCAGCAGCCAAGAGACCCTGAACACTGAAGCTTTCTTT. This encodes CASSQETLNTEAFF.

V and J are TRBV3-1 (or the pseudogene TRBV3-2) and TRBJ2-7; 10 bases match TRBD1. The CDR3 runs 14 residues. With 5 bases clipped from V and 6 bases from J, the junction kept 7 bases outside the gene matches. Germline V gene sequence: CDR1 LGHDT, CDR2 YNNKEL (reference sequence). The CDR3 spells CASSKRDRGIEQYF. CDR3 in DNA: TGTGCCAGCAGCAAACGGGACAGGGGAATCGAGCAGTACTTC.

The chain uses TRBV5-1 and TRBJ1-4, with D tentatively TRBD1 (5 bases). This CDR3 has 16 residues. Deletions cut 0 bases from V and 0 bases from J, with 9 bases between. CDR1 and CDR2 from the germline V gene are SGHRS and YFSETQ. CDR3 in DNA: TGCGCCAGCAGCTTGGATACGGGACCAACTAATGAAAAACTGTTTTTT. Translation: CASSLDTGPTNEKLFF.

The chain recombines TRBV4-2 with TRBJ2-1; no reliable D call. Germline V CDR1 and CDR2: LGHNA, YNFKEQ. V lost 7 bases to trimming and J lost 9 bases, with 22 bases between them. CDR3 size: 15 residues. The DNA for the CDR3 is TGTGCCAGCATGCCCTCCCCCACGACCATCGGTGAGCAGTTCTTC. It yields the protein CASMPSPTTIGEQFF.

This clone was seen only once. The V call is TRBV2, the J call TRBJ1-4; D call uncertain. Trimming cost V 6 bases and J 2 bases, with 4 bases left between them. Germline V gene lookup returns CDR1 SNHLY and CDR2 FYNNEI. CDR3 length: 12 residues. CDR3 in amino acids: CASSITNEKLFF. As DNA, the CDR3 is TGTGCCAGCAGCATCACTAATGAAAAACTGTTTTTT.

The chain couples TRBV27 to TRBJ2-7; maybe TRBD1 (6 bases). CDR3 length: 12 residues. Germline assignment: CDR1 MNHEY and CDR2 SMNVEV (reference sequence). Between the trimmed V and J ends, which lost 4 bases and 6 bases, there was a span of 10 bases. The CDR3 loop reads CASSSEGGEQYF. The CDR3 coding sequence is TGTGCCAGCAGTTCCGAAGGGGGCGAGCAGTACTTC.

The genes are TRBV6-5 and TRBJ1-4; 9 nucleotides match TRBD1. The V gene's germline CDR1 is MNHEY and CDR2 SVGAGI. V was clipped by 6 bases and J by 8 bases; unmatched bases: 7. The CDR3 consists of 14 residues. The CDR3 DNA reads as TGTGCCAGCAGCGACAGGGGGTTTGACGAAAAACTGTTTTTT. Amino acids: CASSDRGFDEKLFF.